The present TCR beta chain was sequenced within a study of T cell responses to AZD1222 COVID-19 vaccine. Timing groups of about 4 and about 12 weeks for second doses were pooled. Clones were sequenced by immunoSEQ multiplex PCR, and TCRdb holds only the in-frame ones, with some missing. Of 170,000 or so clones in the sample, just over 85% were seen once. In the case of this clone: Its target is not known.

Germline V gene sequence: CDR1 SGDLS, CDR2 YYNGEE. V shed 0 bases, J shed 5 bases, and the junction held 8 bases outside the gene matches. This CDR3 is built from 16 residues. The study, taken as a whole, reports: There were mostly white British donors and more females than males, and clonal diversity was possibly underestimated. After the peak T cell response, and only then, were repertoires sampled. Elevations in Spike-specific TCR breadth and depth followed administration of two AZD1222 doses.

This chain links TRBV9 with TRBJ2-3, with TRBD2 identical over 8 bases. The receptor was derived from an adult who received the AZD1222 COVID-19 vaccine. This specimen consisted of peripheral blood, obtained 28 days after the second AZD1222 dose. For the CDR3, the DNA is TGTGCCAGCAGCGTAGGGCTGGCGGGGGGTTTAGATACGCAGTATTTT. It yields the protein CASSVGLAGGLDTQYF.